This T cell receptor beta chain was obtained from a study of vaccination effects on CD4 cells after COVID-19. CDR3 length equals 17 residues. Germline assignment: CDR1 SGHRS and CDR2 YFSETQ. With V trimmed by 3 bases and J by 3 bases, 7 bases remained unmatched. This clone was counted between two and nine times. The antigen remains unidentified. CD4+ T cells specific for antigen were expanded with viral peptide pools by the ViraFEST assay before sequencing. Scientists isolated CD4+ T cells after an approximately 11-day culture period ended. Prior SARS-CoV-2 infection was absent in the vaccine recipients, as shown by negative nucleocapsid antibodies. The assay was immunoSEQ multiplex PCR, and TCRdb's table has in-frame clones only and misses some. The sample consists of over 25,000 clones, around 75% of them appearing once.

The receptor was derived from a human donor who received a COVID-19 vaccine. The sample in question was CD4+ T cells from PBMCs cultured with SARS-CoV-2 spike peptides, obtained before COVID-19 vaccination. This chain joins TRBV5-1 and TRBJ2-1; 12 nucleotides align to TRBD2. CDR3: CASSSTTSGSFYNEQFF. Here the CDR3 DNA reads TGCGCCAGCAGCTCTACGACTAGCGGGAGCTTCTACAATGAGCAGTTCTTC.